The 9 T cell receptor beta chains listed next were all sequenced from one sample in a study of shared clonotypes between healthy human individuals. CD45RO-negative, CCR7-selected cells formed the naive CD8 fraction, which excluded terminally differentiated effector memory CD45RA+ cells. TCRdb's copy holds only in-frame clones and misses some; the assay was immunoSEQ multiplex PCR. The sample includes some 800,000 clones, 80% to 95% of them seen just once. What was sequenced was naive CD8+ T cells sorted from blood. Receptor source: a young man in good health.

The chain uses TRBV19 and TRBJ1-2; a weak D match, TRBD1 (6 bases). The germline V and J ends were trimmed by 5 bases and 4 bases, with 17 bases remaining between them. There are 15 residues in the CDR3. Germline lookup yields CDR1 LNHDA and CDR2 SQIVND (reference sequence). The CDR3 region is CASSDYRVARYGYTF. CDR3 nucleotides: TGTGCCAGTAGTGATTACAGGGTGGCCCGCTATGGCTACACCTTC.

The rearrangement joins TRBV6-6 to TRBJ2-5, with TRBD1 identical over 7 bases. V shed 2 bases and J 4 bases; nucleotides not matched to a gene: 4. Germline V gene sequence: CDR1 MNHNY, CDR2 SVGAGI (reference sequence). The CDR3 contains 14 residues. CDR3 protein: CASSYIGTAETQYF. The CDR3 nucleotides read TGTGCCAGCAGTTACATCGGGACAGCAGAGACCCAGTACTTC.

The chain links TRBV4-1 to TRBJ2-4, with 13 bases identical to TRBD2. The germline CDR1 and CDR2 sequences are MGHRA and YSYEKL. V gave up 1 base and J gave up 14 bases; unmatched junction bases: 2. CDR3 size: 13 residues. As DNA, the CDR3 is TGCGCCAGCAGCCAAGTACTAGCGGGAGGGAAGTACTTC. Translated, it gives CASSQVLAGGKYF.

The chain carries TRBV7-6 and TRBJ2-3, with D uncertain. Deletions cut 5 bases from V and 3 bases from J, with 15 bases between. CDR1 and CDR2 from the germline V gene are SGHVS and FNYEAQ. The CDR3 covers 15 residues. CDR3 sequence (DNA): TGTGCCAGCAGCGTAGAAGGAGAGCCGACAGATACGCAGTATTTT. It translates to CASSVEGEPTDTQYF.

The chain joins TRBV7-2 to TRBJ2-7; no clear D gene. The V gene's germline CDR1 is SGHTA and CDR2 FQGNSA. Deletions cut 5 bases from V and 0 bases from J, with 17 bases between. The CDR3 is 16 amino acids. Here the CDR3 DNA reads TGTGCCAGCAGCCACACTCCGGGCTGGGCCTCCTACGAGCAGTACTTC. Its protein product is CASSHTPGWASYEQYF.

This chain joins TRBV4-1 and TRBJ2-1; tentative D call: TRBD1 (5 bases). CDR1 MGHRA and CDR2 YSYEKL come from the germline V gene. CDR3 length: 17 residues. V was cut by 2 bases and J by 8 bases, with 22 bases left in between. The CDR3 region has the DNA TGCGCCAGCAGCCAACCCTCAAATGGGGCTAGTACCGATGAGCAGTTCTTC. It translates to CASSQPSNGASTDEQFF.

The chain has TRBV5-1 and TRBJ2-3, with D tentatively TRBD1 or TRBD2 (5 bases each). CDR3 length equals 15 residues. Germline values: CDR1 SGHRS, CDR2 YFSETQ. Trimming took 2 bases from V and 2 from J, leaving 12 bases between them. The CDR3: CASSFRDPSTDTQYF. In DNA, the CDR3 is TGCGCCAGCAGCTTCAGGGACCCCTCCACAGATACGCAGTATTTT. Combining the CDR3 with reference TRBV5-1 and TRBJ2-3 gives the whole variable domain KAGVTQTPRYLIKTRGQQVTLSCSPISGHRSVSWYQQTPGQGLQFLFEYFSETQRNKGNFPGRFSGRQFSNSRSEMNVSTLELGDSALYLCASSFRDPSTDTQYFGPGTRLTVL.

CDR3 protein: CASSSPSDRVLYEQYF. Here the CDR3 DNA reads TGTGCCAGCAGCAGCCCCTCGGACAGGGTCCTTTACGAGCAGTACTTC. The chain links TRBV7-9 to TRBJ2-7, with 8 bases aligning to TRBD1. With V trimmed by 5 bases and J by 4 bases, 13 bases remained unmatched. This CDR3 is 16 amino acids long. Germline V CDR1 and CDR2: SEHNR, FQNEAQ (reference sequence).

This chain uses TRBV19 with TRBJ2-1; D uncertain. V was pared by 3 bases and J by 0 bases, with 9 bases between. The germline gives CDR1 LNHDA, CDR2 SQIVND (reference sequence). The CDR3 has 15 amino acids. Here the CDR3 reads CASSMARSSYNEQFF. The DNA of the CDR3 is TGTGCCAGTAGTATGGCCAGGAGCTCCTACAATGAGCAGTTCTTC.